This T cell receptor (beta chain) was identified in a study of CD8 T cells in ankylosing spondylitis. Study observations and caveats: Fewer than 10 highly homologous variants made up a TCR beta motif that seemed to typify ankylosing spondylitis blood. The authors reported significant enrichment of disease-linked clones in matched ankylosing spondylitis synovial fluid.

In germline, CDR1 is SGHTA, CDR2 FQGNSA. V gave up 0 bases and J gave up 4 bases, with 16 bases separating them. This CDR3 is built from 17 residues. Making the TCR beta libraries involved quantitative 5'-RACE with molecular barcodes. A single record per CDR3 protein comes from TCRdb applying MiXCR to the 5' RACE reads. The table records a few hundred thousand distinct CDR3 sequences, about 9.9% of them present only once. This clonotype was seen a handful of times. Antigen: not known. The clonotype was recovered from a female donor with ankylosing spondylitis or in good health (not recorded which). Sequenced sample: blood, either unsorted or a sorted T cell fraction (not recorded which). This chain connects TRBV7-2 to TRBJ2-1; D ambiguous. The CDR3 DNA is TGTGCCAGCAGCTTAGCGGCTGGGCTAGTCTTGTACAATGAGCAGTTCTTC. This gives the protein CASSLAAGLVLYNEQFF.